This is a list of T cell receptor beta chains from one sample in a study of T cells in Graves' hyperthyroidism and ophthalmopathy. TCRdb used MiXCR to reprocess the multiplex PCR reads, holding one entry per CDR3 protein. Of over 300,000 distinct CDR3 sequences listed, about 15% are singletons. Sequenced sample: blood. These TCRs come from a woman in her sixties with Graves' hyperthyroidism. CDR3s include the opening cysteine and the closing phenylalanine or tryptophan. The order of the fields is clone size, J gene, D gene, V gene, CDR3 protein, CDR3 DNA. The D gene is left open where the match is weak. Where a row states a size, it is once, few, many or the class of an expanded clone; other rows omit it.

clone_size: many
j_call: TRBJ2-7
d_call: NA
v_call: TRBV30
cdr3_aa: CAWSEVVSYEQYF
cdr3_nt: TGTGCCTGGAGTGAGGTCGTCTCCTACGAGCAGTACTTC

clone_size: many
j_call: TRBJ2-2
d_call: TRBD1
v_call: TRBV6-1
cdr3_aa: CASSPGQYTGELFF
cdr3_nt: TGTGCCAGCAGTCCGGGACAGTACACCGGGGAGCTGTTTTTT

clone_size: NA
j_call: TRBJ1-4
d_call: TRBD1
v_call: TRBV30
cdr3_aa: CAWATGTGNEKLFF
cdr3_nt: TGTGCCTGGGCGACCGGGACAGGGAATGAAAAACTGTTTTTT

clone_size: NA
j_call: TRBJ1-1
d_call: TRBD1
v_call: TRBV5-1
cdr3_aa: CASSFGDRGRGTEAFF
cdr3_nt: TGCGCCAGCAGCTTCGGGGACAGGGGGCGCGGTACTGAAGCTTTCTTT

clone_size: NA
j_call: TRBJ2-7
d_call: TRBD1
v_call: TRBV18
cdr3_aa: CASSTDRGKIYEQYF
cdr3_nt: TGTGCCAGCTCAACTGACAGGGGGAAGATCTACGAGCAGTACTTC

clone_size: NA
j_call: TRBJ2-5
d_call: NA
v_call: TRBV6-5
cdr3_aa: CASSYSKGTGRTQYF
cdr3_nt: TGTGCCAGCAGTTATTCAAAGGGTACAGGGAGGACCCAGTACTTC

clone_size: many
j_call: TRBJ1-1
d_call: TRBD1
v_call: TRBV28
cdr3_aa: CASSFLDRGTEAFF
cdr3_nt: TGTGCCAGCAGTTTTCTCGACAGGGGCACTGAAGCTTTCTTT

clone_size: many
j_call: TRBJ2-7
d_call: TRBD2
v_call: TRBV7-2
cdr3_aa: CASSLVVAGRMEQYF
cdr3_nt: TGTGCCAGCAGCTTAGTGGTAGCGGGGCGTATGGAGCAGTACTTC

clone_size: few
j_call: TRBJ2-1
d_call: NA
v_call: TRBV28
cdr3_aa: CASSPTGERSSYNEQFF
cdr3_nt: TGTGCCAGCAGTCCCACCGGGGAGCGGAGCTCCTACAATGAGCAGTTCTTC

clone_size: NA
j_call: TRBJ1-1
d_call: NA
v_call: TRBV15
cdr3_aa: CATSRDRAGNTEAFF
cdr3_nt: TGTGCCACCAGCAGAGATCGGGCAGGAAACACTGAAGCTTTCTTT

clone_size: many
j_call: TRBJ2-7
d_call: NA
v_call: TRBV9
cdr3_aa: CASSVTGGNYEQYF
cdr3_nt: TGTGCCAGCAGCGTAACGGGGGGCAACTACGAGCAGTACTTC

clone_size: many
j_call: TRBJ2-1
d_call: TRBD2
v_call: TRBV19
cdr3_aa: CASSSTSVEYNEQFF
cdr3_nt: TGTGCCAGTAGTAGTACTAGCGTGGAGTACAATGAGCAGTTCTTC

clone_size: many
j_call: TRBJ2-7
d_call: NA
v_call: TRBV4-1
cdr3_aa: CASSQDRASSYEQYF
cdr3_nt: TGCGCCAGCAGCCAAGACAGGGCCTCGTCCTACGAGCAGTACTTC

clone_size: NA
j_call: TRBJ2-5
d_call: TRBD2
v_call: TRBV19
cdr3_aa: CASGTSAGETQYF
cdr3_nt: TGTGCCAGTGGGACTAGCGCTGGGGAGACCCAGTACTTC

clone_size: NA
j_call: TRBJ1-1
d_call: NA
v_call: TRBV5-4
cdr3_aa: CASRPQGGAEAFF
cdr3_nt: TGTGCCAGCAGACCCCAGGGAGGAGCTGAAGCTTTCTTT

clone_size: few
j_call: TRBJ2-7
d_call: NA
v_call: TRBV28
cdr3_aa: CASSLIRGEQYF
cdr3_nt: TGTGCCAGCAGTTTAATTAGGGGCGAGCAGTACTTC

clone_size: few
j_call: TRBJ1-4
d_call: NA
v_call: TRBV6-1
cdr3_aa: CASSPTDSLEKLFF
cdr3_nt: TGTGCCAGCAGCCCCACGGACAGCCTTGAAAAACTGTTTTTT

clone_size: many
j_call: TRBJ2-7
d_call: NA
v_call: TRBV6-1
cdr3_aa: CASSEDQRYEQYF
cdr3_nt: TGTGCCAGCAGTGAAGATCAGCGCTACGAGCAGTACTTC